The 20 T cell receptor beta chains listed next were all sequenced from one sample in a study of response to subunit inactivated influenza vaccine. MiXCR was run by TCRdb on the RT-PCR reads, yielding one entry per CDR3 protein. The table records around 600,000 distinct CDR3 sequences, around 11% of them present only once. These data were also reused for a study on T cells expressing NK-cell markers. That publication notes: TCR beta libraries carry UMIs added by 5'RACE template switching.

The sequences come from PBMCs from blood, collected on the day of vaccination. These receptors originate from a man in his fifties or sixties who received an inactivated influenza vaccine.

This clonotype was picked up a small number of times. The CDR3 is CATQPGLAGGSTDTQYF. The DNA for the CDR3 is TGTGCCACCCAACCGGGACTAGCGGGAGGCTCCACAGATACGCAGTATTTT. V usage is TRBV10-3 and J usage is TRBJ2-3, with TRBD2 identical over 15 bases. Germline V gene sequence: CDR1 ENHRY, CDR2 SYGVKD. The CDR3 runs 17 residues. Trimming at V came to 10 bases and at J to 2 bases, leaving 10 bases not matched to a gene.

This clonotype has at least ten counts. This chain links TRBV5-1 with TRBJ1-3; D gene uncertain. Germline CDR1 is SGHRS and CDR2 is YFSETQ. The CDR3 spans 14 residues. V was trimmed by 4 bases and J by 2 bases, leaving 10 bases between them. As DNA, the CDR3 is TGCGCCAGCAGCCAAGGGATAACTGGAAACACCATATATTTT. As protein: CASSQGITGNTIYF.

The table lists this clonotype with many counts. CDR3 protein: CATIADGYNEQFF. DNA for the CDR3: TGTGCCACCATTGCGGACGGCTACAATGAGCAGTTCTTC. The chain links TRBV24-1 to TRBJ2-1; D gene unclear. The V end was cut by 8 bases, the J end by 3 bases, with 10 bases between. The CDR3 loop spans 13 amino acids. Germline-derived CDR1 and CDR2 are KGHDR and SFDVKD.

This rearrangement joins TRBV7-9 to TRBJ1-4, with TRBD1 as a possible D gene (5 bases). V shed 4 bases and J shed 0 bases, with 15 bases lying between them. Germline loops: CDR1 SEHNR, CDR2 FQNEAQ (reference sequence). The CDR3 totals 17 residues. The CDR3 DNA reads TGTGCCAGCAGCTCCTCCCCAGGGAATCCAACTAATGAAAAACTGTTTTTT. Protein product: CASSSSPGNPTNEKLFF. The full variable domain, its missing parts supplied by reference TRBV7-9 and TRBJ1-4, is DTGVSQNPRHKITKRGQNVTFRCDPISEHNRLYWYRQTLGQGPEFLTYFQNEAQLEKSRLLSDRFSAERPKGSFSTLEIQRTEQGDSAMYLCASSSSPGNPTNEKLFFGSGTQLSVL.

Of note for this clonotype: Relative to the germline gene, one junction end is altered; a read error may explain this. The rearrangement joins TRBV4-1 to TRBJ2-7, with D possibly being TRBD2 (6 bases). The CDR3 sequence is 15 residues long. From germline, CDR1 is MGHRA and CDR2 YSYEKL. CDR3 bases: TGCGTCAGCAGCCAAGAAGAGACTAGCTCCTACGAGCAGTACTTC. Its translation: CVSSQEETSSYEQYF.

This clonotype was recorded many times. The CDR3 spells CASSRDINYGYTF. The CDR3 nucleotides read TGTGCCAGCAGCAGGGACATTAACTATGGCTACACCTTC. The chain recombines TRBV7-2 with TRBJ1-2, with D tentatively TRBD1 (6 bases). The CDR3 totals 13 residues. The V gene's germline CDR1 is SGHTA and CDR2 FQGNSA. Trimming left V 5 bases short and J 1 base short, with 8 bases between.

This clonotype appeared a few times. The genes are TRBV4-2 and TRBJ2-7, with 8 bases lining up with TRBD1. The CDR3 has 15 residues. J was trimmed by 1 base and V by 0 bases; bases with no gene match: 2. Germline V gene sequence: CDR1 LGHNA, CDR2 YNFKEQ. The CDR3 here is CASSQERTGSYEQYF. CDR3 bases: TGTGCCAGCAGCCAAGAAAGGACAGGGTCCTACGAGCAGTACTTC.

The chain carries TRBV20-1 and TRBJ2-1; 7 bases match TRBD2. From germline, CDR1 is DFQATT and CDR2 SNEGSKA (reference sequence). This CDR3 has 16 amino acids. The V gene end was trimmed by 0 bases and the J gene end by 4 bases; junction bases not matched to a gene: 9. The CDR3 sequence: CSARDMGLADYNEQFF. As DNA, the CDR3 is TGCAGTGCTAGAGATATGGGCCTAGCGGATTACAATGAGCAGTTCTTC.

In this sample, this clonotype turned up once. The chain is built from TRBV28 and TRBJ2-7, with 10 bases aligning to TRBD1. V lost 6 bases to trimming and J lost 6 bases; unmatched junction nucleotides: 5. The V gene's germline CDR1 is MDHEN and CDR2 SYDVKM. This CDR3 is 13 amino acids long. The CDR3 coding sequence is TGTGCCAGCAGAGGACAGGGGGAAGCCGAGCAGTACTTC. Translating it yields CASRGQGEAEQYF.

The V call is TRBV27, the J call TRBJ1-2; D is unclear. This CDR3 is built from 13 residues. The V end was cut by 2 bases, the J end by 6 bases, with 10 bases between. Germline values: CDR1 MNHEY, CDR2 SMNVEV (reference sequence). CDR3 DNA sequence: TGTGCCAGCAGTTTAGACCGCTTGAATGGCTACACCTTC. Protein: CASSLDRLNGYTF.

This clonotype appeared a few times. The rearrangement links TRBV12-3 or TRBV12-4 to TRBJ1-4; no definite D call. Between the trimmed V and J ends, which lost 5 bases and 7 bases, there was a span of 5 bases. There are 11 residues in the CDR3. CDR3: CASSRAEKLFF. Here the CDR3 DNA reads TGTGCCAGCAGTAGAGCTGAAAAACTGTTTTTT.

This chain links TRBV7-9 with TRBJ2-3; D call uncertain. V lost 5 bases and J lost 4, with 16 bases in between. The CDR3 has 15 residues. CDR1 and CDR2 from the germline V gene are SEHNR and FQNEAQ (reference sequence). This CDR3 reads CASSPKPRAPDTQYF. The CDR3 DNA is TGTGCCAGCAGCCCCAAGCCCCGAGCGCCAGATACGCAGTATTTT. Supplemented by reference TRBV7-9 and TRBJ2-3, the full variable domain reads DTGVSQNPRHKITKRGQNVTFRCDPISEHNRLYWYRQTLGQGPEFLTYFQNEAQLEKSRLLSDRFSAERPKGSFSTLEIQRTEQGDSAMYLCASSPKPRAPDTQYFGPGTRLTVL.

In its sample, this clonotype was seen many times. J is TRBJ2-1 and V is TRBV5-1; TRBD2 is a possible D gene (6 bases). The CDR3 length is 15 residues. Trimming removed 5 bases from V and 3 bases from J, with 15 bases in between. In germline, CDR1 is SGHRS, CDR2 YFSETQ. This CDR3 reads CASSMGEAFYNEQFF. CDR3 nucleotide sequence: TGCGCCAGCAGTATGGGGGAGGCCTTCTACAATGAGCAGTTCTTC.

The chain links TRBV6-1 to TRBJ2-2, with D unresolved. Germline assignment: CDR1 MNHNS and CDR2 SASEGT. V lost 5 bases and J 7 bases, leaving 14 bases between the germline ends. The length of the CDR3 is 14 residues. CDR3 sequence: CASSPDRLGGELFF. For the CDR3, the DNA is TGTGCCAGCAGTCCCGATCGACTGGGCGGGGAGCTGTTTTTT.

The chain carries TRBV4-3 and TRBJ1-1, with D perhaps TRBD1 (6 bases). CDR1 is LGHNA and CDR2 is YSLEER in the germline V gene. CDR3 length: 15 amino acids. V lost 2 bases, J lost 2 bases, and 12 bases lay in between. The CDR3: CASSQLYRDNTEAFF. The CDR3 bases are TGCGCCAGCAGCCAACTGTACAGGGACAACACTGAAGCTTTCTTT.

V is TRBV7-2 and J is TRBJ2-7, with 7 bases fitting TRBD1. The CDR3 consists of 14 residues. J was trimmed by 0 bases and V by 5 bases; bases with no gene match: 4. Germline values: CDR1 SGHTA, CDR2 FQGNSA. The chain's CDR3 is CASSADRVSYEQYF. In nucleotides, the CDR3 is TGTGCCAGCAGCGCCGACAGGGTCTCCTACGAGCAGTACTTC.

This clonotype showed up many times. V and J are TRBV11-1 and TRBJ2-1, with D unresolved. Germline CDR1 SGHAT, CDR2 FQDESV (reference sequence). The CDR3 totals 14 residues. The V end was cut by 5 bases, the J end by 5 bases, with 13 bases between. CDR3 region: CASSVGEVDNEQFF. In nucleotides, the CDR3 is TGTGCCAGCAGCGTCGGAGAAGTCGACAATGAGCAGTTCTTC.

This clonotype showed up just a few times. DNA for the CDR3: TGTGCCAGCACCGAAGGGGGCGGGACAGCGAACACCGGGGAGCTGTTTTTT. This gives the protein CASTEGGGTANTGELFF. The V and J genes are TRBV12-3 or TRBV12-4 and TRBJ2-2; TRBD1 is a possible D gene (7 bases). With 7 bases removed from V and 0 bases from J, the gap between germline ends came to 18 bases. CDR3 length: 17 residues.

This clonotype was seen at least ten times. V gene TRBV13 combines with J gene TRBJ2-7; TRBD2 matches at 9 bases. CDR1 and CDR2 from the germline V gene are PRHDT and FYEKMQ (reference sequence). V lost 0 bases, J lost 0 bases, and 6 bases stayed unmatched. CDR3 length equals 17 residues. The CDR3 DNA follows: TGTGCCAGCAGCTTAGGCCGTGCGGGGGGGAGCTCCTACGAGCAGTACTTC. Translating it yields CASSLGRAGGSSYEQYF. Full variable domain (remainder filled in from reference TRBV13 and TRBJ2-7): AAGVIQSPRHLIKEKRETATLKCYPIPRHDTVYWYQQGPGQDPQFLISFYEKMQSDKGSIPDRFSAQQFSDYHSELNMSSLELGDSALYFCASSLGRAGGSSYEQYFGPGTRLTVT.

The genes are TRBV3-1 and TRBJ2-7, with TRBD1 as a possible D gene (5 bases). This CDR3 spans 16 amino acids. The germline CDR1 and CDR2 sequences are LGHDT and YNNKEL (reference sequence). Trimming pared 0 bases from V and 3 bases from J, leaving 15 bases between. In DNA form, the CDR3 reads TGTGCCAGCAGCCAAGATCGTCGGGCAGGGCGCTACGAGCAGTACTTC. It translates to CASSQDRRAGRYEQYF.